Below are 31 T cell receptor beta chains sequenced from a single sample in a study of T cell repertoires in cytomegalovirus infection. TCRdb passed the reads through MiXCR, listing each CDR3 protein once. Of 300,000 to 400,000 distinct CDR3 sequences in the sample, more than 20% were seen once. No cognate antigen is known for these TCRs. Sequenced here: cultured PBMCs, sampled from culture after CMV antigen stimulation. The receptors were gathered from a human donor in good health (CMV status not recorded). Some clones in this sample may be carry-over from other donors' samples.

The genes are TRBV4-3 and TRBJ2-3; D is perhaps TRBD1 (5 bases). The germline V and J ends were trimmed by 0 bases and 9 bases, with 13 bases remaining between them. The CDR3 runs 14 residues. The germline CDR1 and CDR2 sequences are LGHNA and YSLEER. Here the CDR3 reads CASSQDGRADTQYF. DNA of the CDR3: TGCGCCAGCAGCCAAGATGGCAGGGCCGACACGCAGTATTTT.

This clonotype was found a few times. The chain couples TRBV7-3 to TRBJ2-3; D may be TRBD1 (5 bases). The V end lost 2 bases, the J end lost 4 bases, and 10 bases lay between the germline ends. This CDR3 has 14 residues. The germline V gene encodes CDR1 SGHTA and CDR2 FQGTGA. CDR3 protein: CASSLDQGADTQYF. CDR3 nucleotide sequence: TGTGCCAGCAGCTTAGATCAGGGCGCAGATACGCAGTATTTT.

J is TRBJ1-2 and V is TRBV7-6; the match to TRBD1 covers 10 bases. There are 14 residues in the CDR3. V was clipped by 3 bases and J by 7 bases; unmatched bases: 5. Germline CDR1 and CDR2: SGHVS and FNYEAQ. As DNA, the CDR3 is TGTGCCAGCAGCTTTGGACAGGGGGTTTCTGGCTACACCTTC. It encodes CASSFGQGVSGYTF. Full variable domain (missing parts from reference TRBV7-6 and TRBJ1-2): GAGVSQSPRYKVTKRGQDVALRCDPISGHVSLYWYRQALGQGPEFLTYFNYEAQQDKSGLPNDRFSAERPEGSISTLTIQRTEQRDSAMYRCASSFGQGVSGYTFGSGTRLTVV.

This clonotype has a handful of counts. J is TRBJ2-7 and V is TRBV19; tentatively, D is TRBD2 (6 bases). The CDR3 is made up of 21 amino acids. Trimming took off 6 bases at V and 0 bases at J, with 33 bases between the two ends. The germline CDR1 and CDR2 sequences are LNHDA and SQIVND (reference sequence). CDR3 in DNA: TGTGCCAGTAGCCTGGGCGGGGTATACGGAGGCAGGGTGGGGACCTCCTACGAGCAGTACTTC. Its translation: CASSLGGVYGGRVGTSYEQYF.

This clonotype has just a few counts. This CDR3 is CASSLGLAGEVTANEQFF. The CDR3 nucleotides read TGTGCCAGCAGCCTGGGACTAGCGGGAGAGGTAACGGCCAATGAGCAGTTCTTC. The chain has TRBV7-8 and TRBJ2-1; 14 bases agree with TRBD2. V gave up 5 bases and J gave up 6 bases; unmatched junction bases: 12. CDR3 length equals 18 residues. CDR1 and CDR2 from the germline V gene are SGHVS and FQNEAQ.

This clonotype has only a few counts. The chain uses TRBV7-8 and TRBJ2-7; 8 bases line up with TRBD1. The length of the CDR3 is 12 residues. Germline V gene data show CDR1 as SGHVS and CDR2 as FQNEAQ. CDR3 nucleotides: TGTGCCAGCAGCTTACAGGGGGCGTCCCCCCACGTC. It codes for CASSLQGASPHV.

The CDR3 is CASSPFMGYDTEAFF. CDR3 bases: TGTGCCAGCAGTCCCTTTATGGGGTATGACACTGAAGCTTTCTTT. The V call is TRBV12-3 or TRBV12-4, the J call TRBJ1-1; D is unresolved. CDR3 size: 15 residues. The V gene lost 5 bases and the J gene lost 3 bases, with 16 bases spanning the gap.

This clonotype was seen once. The rearrangement joins TRBV2 to TRBJ2-3, with D possibly called TRBD1 or TRBD2 (5 bases each). The V end was cut by 1 base, the J end by 6 bases, with 14 bases between. The CDR3 runs to 15 residues. Germline lookup yields CDR1 SNHLY and CDR2 FYNNEI. This CDR3 reads CASSEGGVSGDTQYF. In nucleotides, the CDR3 is TGTGCCAGCAGTGAAGGAGGGGTCTCGGGCGATACGCAGTATTTT.

The rearrangement uses TRBV11-2 and TRBJ2-5, with D unclear. This CDR3 is built from 13 residues. From germline, CDR1 is SGHAT and CDR2 FQNNGV. V was trimmed by 5 bases and J by 1 base, leaving 8 bases between them. The chain's CDR3 is CASSPAVQETQYF. CDR3 in DNA: TGTGCCAGCAGCCCGGCGGTCCAAGAGACCCAGTACTTC.

CDR3 bases: TGTGCCAGCAGCTTGAAGGGGGCAGAAAACATTCAGTACTTC. This gives the protein CASSLKGAENIQYF. This chain connects TRBV7-6 to TRBJ2-4, with 7 bases lining up with TRBD1. The CDR3 has 14 residues. V gave up 3 bases and J gave up 5 bases; unmatched junction bases: 4. Germline lookup yields CDR1 SGHVS and CDR2 FNYEAQ.

Ten or more counts support this clonotype. This chain links TRBV10-3 with TRBJ2-1, with a tentative D call TRBD2 (5 bases). Between the trimmed V and J ends, which lost 4 bases and 3 bases, there was a span of 10 bases. CDR3 length: 14 residues. Germline CDR1 and CDR2: ENHRY and SYGVKD. DNA for the CDR3: TGTGCCATCAGTGCGTCTAGCAGCTACAATGAGCAGTTCTTC. It is translated as CAISASSSYNEQFF.

This clonotype has just a few counts. V and J are TRBV4-1 and TRBJ1-1; D may be TRBD1 (6 bases). CDR1 is MGHRA, CDR2 YSYEKL, per germline. The CDR3 spans 15 residues. Between the trimmed V and J ends, which lost 4 bases and 1 base, there was a span of 13 bases. The CDR3 reads CASSRPDSPNTEAFF. CDR3 DNA sequence: TGCGCCAGCAGCCGCCCGGACAGCCCGAACACTGAAGCTTTCTTT.

The chain carries TRBV29-1 and TRBJ2-3, with D perhaps TRBD2 (5 bases). The V gene lost 4 bases and the J gene lost 2 bases, with 13 bases spanning the gap. Germline CDR1 is SQVTM and CDR2 is ANQGSEA. This CDR3 contains 14 residues. The CDR3 DNA reads as TGCAGCGTTGGAGGGTGGCGATACACAGATACGCAGTATTTT. Residues: CSVGGWRYTDTQYF.

The chain combines TRBV25-1 with TRBJ2-6; 7 bases fit TRBD2. Germline CDR1 MGHDK, CDR2 SYGVNS. This CDR3 spans 18 amino acids. The V and J ends lost 5 bases and 4 bases, in that order; junction bases with no gene match: 14. The chain's CDR3 is CASSPTKGGLRGANVLTF. The CDR3 nucleotides read TGTGCCAGCAGTCCAACAAAGGGAGGGCTGCGAGGGGCCAACGTCCTGACTTTC.

This clonotype was seen at least ten times. This chain connects TRBV12-3 or TRBV12-4 to TRBJ2-2; 9 positions match TRBD2. V was pared by 2 bases and J by 4 bases, with 14 bases of the junction left unmatched. This CDR3 is 19 amino acids long. This CDR3 reads CASSLKTSGGPRGTGELFF. The CDR3 region has the DNA TGTGCCAGCAGTTTAAAGACTAGCGGAGGACCGAGGGGCACCGGGGAGCTGTTTTTT.

V usage is TRBV12-3 or TRBV12-4 and J usage is TRBJ1-1, with 7 bases that match TRBD1. CDR3 length equals 14 residues. V was pared by 4 bases and J by 4 bases, with 6 bases of the junction left unmatched. The CDR3, as DNA: TGTGCCAGCAGTTCCCAGACAGGGTCCACTGAAGCTTTCTTT. Its protein is CASSSQTGSTEAFF.

This chain links TRBV27 with TRBJ2-2; 7 nucleotides line up with TRBD1. V shed 1 base, J shed 1 base, and the junction held 3 bases outside the gene matches. Germline lookup yields CDR1 MNHEY and CDR2 SMNVEV (reference sequence). The CDR3 is 16 residues long. The CDR3 nucleotides read TGTGCCAGCAGTTTATATTACAGGGGGAACACCGGGGAGCTGTTTTTT. Its protein is CASSLYYRGNTGELFF.

Written as DNA, the CDR3 is TGTGCCACCAGTGATTTGTATAGCGTAGGGGTCAATGAGCAGTTCTTC. This gives the protein CATSDLYSVGVNEQFF. The rearrangement links TRBV24-1 to TRBJ2-1; D is perhaps TRBD1 or TRBD2 (5 bases each). The CDR3 is 16 amino acids. Trimming shortened V by 0 bases and J by 6 bases, and 14 bases separated the two germline ends. CDR1 is KGHDR, CDR2 SFDVKD, per germline.

This clonotype showed up many times. The chain is built from TRBV10-3 and TRBJ2-2; the D gene is possibly TRBD2 (5 bases). Trimming cost V 3 bases and J 5 bases, with 10 bases left between them. Germline V lookup: CDR1 ENHRY, CDR2 SYGVKD. The CDR3 is 14 residues long. This CDR3 is CAISDGEGTGELFF. The CDR3 DNA reads as TGTGCCATCAGTGATGGAGAGGGAACCGGGGAGCTGTTTTTT.

This clonotype showed up many times. The chain combines TRBV7-2 with TRBJ2-2; D perhaps matches TRBD2 (5 bases). V lost 3 bases and J 7 bases, leaving 12 bases between the germline ends. Germline V gene data show CDR1 as SGHTA and CDR2 as FQGNSA. CDR3 length equals 14 residues. The CDR3 spells CASSFQGRDGELFF. In DNA, the CDR3 is TGTGCCAGCAGCTTTCAAGGGAGAGACGGGGAGCTGTTTTTT.

This chain joins TRBV27 and TRBJ2-3; a possible D gene is TRBD2 (5 bases). This CDR3 is 17 amino acids long. Germline V lookup: CDR1 MNHEY, CDR2 SMNVEV (reference sequence). The V end was cut by 6 bases, the J end by 1 base, with 20 bases between. Here the CDR3 DNA reads TGTGCCAGCAGCCGAACCCCCCCCGGGGTTGGCACAGATACGCAGTATTTT. Translating it yields CASSRTPPGVGTDTQYF.

This rearrangement joins TRBV6-2 or TRBV6-3 to TRBJ1-1, with 9 nucleotides matching TRBD1. This CDR3 region has 13 residues. CDR1 MNHEY and CDR2 SVGEGT come from the germline V gene. The trim removed 6 bases at V and 5 bases at J, leaving 4 bases unmatched. The CDR3 reads CASRQGALTEAFF. As DNA, the CDR3 is TGTGCCAGCAGACAGGGGGCTTTGACTGAAGCTTTCTTT.

The chain recombines TRBV19 with TRBJ2-1, with 11 bases that match TRBD2. Looked up from germline, CDR1 is LNHDA and CDR2 is SQIVND (reference sequence). With V trimmed by 7 bases and J by 1 base, 12 bases remained unmatched. This CDR3 region has 18 residues. The chain's CDR3 is CASTAGLAVGESYNEQFF. For the CDR3, the DNA is TGTGCCAGTACTGCGGGACTAGCGGTCGGTGAATCCTACAATGAGCAGTTCTTC.

The gene calls are TRBV2 and TRBJ2-2, with D uncertain. Germline V gene data show CDR1 as SNHLY and CDR2 as FYNNEI. The CDR3 loop spans 13 amino acids. With 1 base removed from V and 6 bases from J, the gap between germline ends came to 6 bases. The DNA for the CDR3 is TGTGCCAGCAGTGAAGACGGAGCCGGGGAGCTGTTTTTT. Its protein is CASSEDGAGELFF.

This clonotype has just a few counts. The V gene is TRBV6-5, the J gene TRBJ1-2; D is undetermined. CDR3 length: 13 amino acids. CDR1 and CDR2 (germline): MNHEY, SVGAGI. Trimming shortened V by 2 bases and J by 8 bases, and 12 bases separated the two germline ends. The CDR3 is CASSYPGRRGYTF. The CDR3 DNA reads TGTGCCAGCAGTTACCCTGGGCGGAGGGGCTACACCTTC.

This clonotype has only a few counts. The chain is built from TRBV14 and TRBJ2-7, with TRBD1 matching 11 bases. CDR3 size: 15 residues. Germline V lookup: CDR1 SGHDN, CDR2 FVKESK. After removal of 3 bases from V and 6 bases from J, the junction contained 7 bases not matched to a gene. The CDR3, as DNA: TGTGCCAGCAGCCACGCCTTTGGGACAGGGGGCGAGCAGTACGTC. Translated, it gives CASSHAFGTGGEQYV.

This clonotype was detected many times. The V and J genes are TRBV10-1 and TRBJ1-4; D is ambiguous. The CDR3 sequence is 15 residues long. Trimming cost V 3 bases and J 5 bases, with 13 bases left between them. The germline V gene encodes CDR1 WNHNN and CDR2 SYGVQD (reference sequence). Here the CDR3 reads CASSDSTRGNEKLFF. The CDR3, as DNA: TGCGCCAGCAGTGACTCGACCCGAGGGAATGAAAAACTGTTTTTT.

This clonotype has only a few counts. The gene calls are TRBV6-6 and TRBJ2-7; 10 bases agree with TRBD2. Losses at the gene ends were 7 bases for V and 0 bases for J; bases not matched to a gene: 3. The germline V gene encodes CDR1 MNHNY and CDR2 SVGAGI (reference sequence). CDR3 size: 14 residues. Here the CDR3 reads CASTGLADSYEQYF. The CDR3, as DNA: TGTGCCAGCACAGGACTAGCGGACTCCTACGAGCAGTACTTC.

This clonotype occurred once. This sequence joins TRBV12-3 or TRBV12-4 and TRBJ2-7; 8 nucleotides agree with TRBD2. Losses at the gene ends were 2 bases for V and 4 bases for J; bases not matched to a gene: 4. The CDR3 is made up of 14 amino acids. The CDR3 sequence is CASSLMAGGYEQYF. CDR3 nucleotides: TGTGCCAGCAGTTTAATGGCGGGAGGTTACGAGCAGTACTTC.

The sample holds many counts of this clonotype. The rearrangement uses TRBV7-2 and TRBJ1-1; 8 bases line up with TRBD1. Unmatched junction bases numbered 5, after V lost 8 bases and J lost 0 bases. The V gene's germline CDR1 is SGHTA and CDR2 FQGNSA. This CDR3 spans 14 amino acids. CDR3 nucleotides: TGTGCCAGCGGGACAGGTAACATGAACACTGAAGCTTTCTTT. Translation: CASGTGNMNTEAFF.

There are many counts of this clonotype. The chain has TRBV7-2 and TRBJ1-5; D is possibly TRBD1 (6 bases). The CDR3 contains 17 residues. Germline lookup yields CDR1 SGHTA and CDR2 FQGNSA. V was clipped by 5 bases and J by 7 bases, with 24 bases between them. The CDR3 region is CASSPQIGRGARQPQHF. The CDR3 bases are TGTGCCAGCAGCCCCCAAATAGGGAGGGGGGCGCGGCAGCCCCAGCATTTT.